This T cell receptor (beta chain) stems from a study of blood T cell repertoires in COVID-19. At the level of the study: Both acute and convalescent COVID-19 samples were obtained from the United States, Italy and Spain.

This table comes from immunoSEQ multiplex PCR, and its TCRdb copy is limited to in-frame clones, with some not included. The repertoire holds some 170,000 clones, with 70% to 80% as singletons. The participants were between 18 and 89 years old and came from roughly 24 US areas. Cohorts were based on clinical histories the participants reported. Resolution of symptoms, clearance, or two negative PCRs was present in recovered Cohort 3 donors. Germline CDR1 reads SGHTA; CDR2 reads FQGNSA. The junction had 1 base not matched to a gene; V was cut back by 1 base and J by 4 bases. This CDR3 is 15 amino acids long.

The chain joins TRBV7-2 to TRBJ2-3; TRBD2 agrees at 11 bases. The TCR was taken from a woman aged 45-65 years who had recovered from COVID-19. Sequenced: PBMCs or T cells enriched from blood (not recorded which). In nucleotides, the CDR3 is TGTGCCAGCAGCTTAGTACTAGCGGGAGCAGATACGCAGTATTTT. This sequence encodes CASSLVLAGADTQYF.